This TCR beta chain came from a study of CD8 T cells in ankylosing spondylitis. Study findings and constraints: Matched synovial fluid from ankylosing spondylitis patients was reported to be enriched for disease-linked clones. Clones linked to the disease showed a CD8+ phenotype. They occurred at relatively low frequencies in peripheral blood. Previous work reported some of these motif variants in the synovial fluid and blood of reactive arthritis.

This clonotype turned up a few times. Antigen unknown. Looked up from germline, CDR1 is SGHTA and CDR2 is FQGNSA. V shed 5 bases, J shed 6 bases, and the junction held 8 bases outside the gene matches. This CDR3 has 15 amino acids. Quantitative barcoded 5'-RACE was used to prepare TCR beta libraries. One entry per CDR3 protein, called by TCRdb with MiXCR from the 5' RACE reads. The table shows 250,000 to 350,000 distinct CDR3 sequences, with 20% occurring only once. The rearrangement links TRBV7-2 to TRBJ2-1; 9 nucleotides align to TRBD1. The clonotype comes from a female donor with ankylosing spondylitis or in good health (not recorded which). Sequences were obtained from blood, either unsorted or a sorted T cell fraction (not recorded which). This CDR3 is CASSAPGQGRNEQFF. In nucleotides, the CDR3 is TGTGCCAGCAGCGCACCGGGACAGGGTCGCAATGAGCAGTTCTTC.